The clone carrying this TCR beta chain was observed many times. The target antigen is unknown. The CDR3 loop spans 17 amino acids. Germline CDR1 reads SGHTA; CDR2 reads FQGNSA. After removal of 0 bases from V and 5 bases from J, the junction contained 11 bases not matched to a gene. The sample, roughly 9.5 milliliters of peripheral blood, was drawn from each donor. Total RNA, at least 5.5 micrograms per sample, came from PBMCs. This specimen comes from a study of blood T cells in healthy people across ages. A sample-barcoded 5' primer and a J-beta primer mix were used in a second PCR of about 7 to 12 cycles. TCRdb itself ran the 5' RACE reads through MiXCR, one entry per CDR3 protein. The data show some 900,000 distinct CDR3 sequences, 29% seen once. Overall study findings and caveats: Getting older went along with TCR beta diversity per million T cells dropping roughly linearly. Unknown donor CMV status possibly confounded expanded clonotype changes.

This chain uses TRBV7-2 with TRBJ2-7; 9 bases match TRBD2. This receptor was identified in a woman older than 75 in good health. Sequenced sample: blood. The CDR3 DNA follows: TGTGCCAGCAGCTTAGCTCGGCGGGGGGGCCTTTCCAACGAGCAGTACTTC. Translated: CASSLARRGGLSNEQYF.